These 22 T cell receptor beta chains were sequenced from one sample in a study of blood T cell repertoires in COVID-19 (dated by TCRdb to 2019 to 2021). The library was made by the immunoSEQ multiplex PCR assay. Entries here come from immuneACCESS through TCRdb and include only in-frame sequences with V and J called. Some clones fail to appear in such tables; in the studies checked, an unresolved V gene covers under half of the shortfall, and the cause of the remainder is unknown. Within this sample are 400,000 or so clones, with approximately 89% of them counted one time only. About 1.6% of the sample is taken by the ten largest. The material sequenced was peripheral blood. The receptor source for this set is a woman in her forties with COVID-19, enrolled during active disease.

The genes are TRBV7-8 and TRBJ1-4; no firm D call. V was trimmed by 3 bases and J by 6 bases, leaving 11 bases between them. The CDR3 sequence is 14 residues long. Per the germline V gene, CDR1 is SGHVS and CDR2 is FQNEAQ. The CDR3 loop is CASSFRDTDEKLFF. CDR3 nucleotides: TGTGCCAGCAGCTTTAGAGACACCGATGAAAAACTGTTTTTT.

The chain employs TRBV28 and TRBJ1-5; 7 nucleotides match TRBD1. The CDR3 spans 17 residues. With 5 bases clipped from V and 2 bases from J, the junction kept 12 bases outside the gene matches. Germline CDR1 is MDHEN and CDR2 is SYDVKM. CDR3 amino acids: CASSPPRQGSGNQPQHF. The DNA of the CDR3 is TGTGCCAGCAGTCCTCCGAGACAGGGATCCGGCAATCAGCCCCAGCATTTT.

The rearrangement uses TRBV20-1 and TRBJ1-4; a weak D match, TRBD1 (5 bases). Germline V lookup: CDR1 DFQATT, CDR2 SNEGSKA (reference sequence). The CDR3 consists of 11 residues. Between the trimmed V and J ends, which lost 2 bases and 12 bases, there was a span of 10 bases. CDR3 in DNA: TGCAGTGCTAGACGGGGGGTGGAACTGTTTTTT. It codes for CSARRGVELFF.

This chain connects TRBV5-1 to TRBJ2-5; no clear D. Deletions cut 3 bases from V and 1 base from J, with 10 bases between. Germline values: CDR1 SGHRS, CDR2 YFSETQ. This CDR3 has 14 residues. The CDR3 is CASSYVATQETQYF. CDR3 DNA sequence: TGCGCCAGCAGCTATGTAGCTACCCAAGAGACCCAGTACTTC.

This chain links TRBV19 with TRBJ2-5; TRBD2 is a possible D gene (6 bases). The CDR3 totals 15 residues. V was trimmed by 4 bases and J by 5 bases, leaving 17 bases between them. CDR1 and CDR2 (germline): LNHDA, SQIVND (reference sequence). CDR3 loop: CASSSGAITAETQYF. For the CDR3, the DNA is TGTGCCAGTAGTAGCGGGGCAATAACCGCGGAGACCCAGTACTTC.

This rearrangement joins TRBV6-6 to TRBJ1-1; 7 nucleotides align to TRBD1. Losses at the gene ends were 4 bases for V and 4 bases for J; bases not matched to a gene: 6. Germline CDR1 reads MNHNY; CDR2 reads SVGAGI (reference sequence). The CDR3 is 14 residues long. The CDR3 protein is CASSWWDSSTEAFF. The CDR3 DNA reads as TGTGCCAGCAGTTGGTGGGACAGTTCCACTGAAGCTTTCTTT.

The V gene is TRBV7-8, the J gene TRBJ1-1; D call uncertain. Trimming cost V 2 bases and J 2 bases, with 12 bases left between them. CDR1 is SGHVS and CDR2 is FQNEAQ in the germline V gene. CDR3 length: 15 amino acids. The DNA of the CDR3 is TGTGCCAGCAGCTTACTCGCAGGAAGAAACACTGAAGCTTTCTTT. Translated: CASSLLAGRNTEAFF.

J is TRBJ1-2 and V is TRBV7-9; TRBD1 aligns across 7 bases. V lost 5 bases, J lost 5 bases, and 14 bases stayed unmatched. The CDR3 covers 16 residues. Germline CDR1 and CDR2: SEHNR and FQNEAQ (reference sequence). Written as DNA, the CDR3 is TGTGCCAGCAGCCCCGCACGGGACAGCGATTTTTATGGCTACACCTTC. Translation: CASSPARDSDFYGYTF.

As to this clone: This sample also contains other DNA sequences that code for the same CDR3. The chain couples TRBV5-1 to TRBJ2-5, with 12 positions matching TRBD2. V gave up 4 bases and J gave up 5 bases; unmatched junction bases: 6. Germline lookup yields CDR1 SGHRS and CDR2 YFSETQ. There are 15 residues in the CDR3. The CDR3 protein is CASSPSGGAGETQYF. The CDR3, as DNA: TGCGCCAGCAGCCCTAGCGGGGGGGCCGGGGAGACCCAGTACTTC.

The chain combines TRBV3-1 (or the pseudogene TRBV3-2) with TRBJ2-7, with 11 bases fitting TRBD1. This CDR3 spans 14 amino acids. The V gene end was trimmed by 3 bases and the J gene end by 7 bases; junction bases not matched to a gene: 5. Germline-derived CDR1 and CDR2 are LGHDT and YNNKEL (reference sequence). In DNA, the CDR3 is TGTGCCAGCAGCCAGTTGGACAGGGGGCGAGAGCAGTACTTC. Its protein is CASSQLDRGREQYF.

As concerns this clone: At one of its ends the junction is not consistent with the germline gene, which may arise from a read error. The gene calls are TRBV11-2 and TRBJ2-3; tentative D call: TRBD2 (6 bases). CDR3 length equals 11 residues. Germline V gene sequence: CDR1 SGHAT, CDR2 FQNNGV. The CDR3 sequence is CASSLDRDSSF. In DNA form, the CDR3 reads TGTGCCAGCAGCTTAGATCGGGACTCATCGTTT.

This chain links TRBV5-5 with TRBJ1-4; D perhaps matches TRBD1 (5 bases). This CDR3 region has 13 residues. Germline V gives CDR1 SGHKS, CDR2 YYEKEE (reference sequence). V dropped 1 base and J dropped 13 bases, with 14 bases sitting between them. In DNA form, the CDR3 reads TGTGCCAGCAGCTTGTTATCTGACAGCACACTGTTTTTT. Amino acids: CASSLLSDSTLFF.

For the CDR3, the DNA is TGTGCCAGCAGCCCCTATTTTCGGGATAATGAAAAACTGTTTTTT. It specifies CASSPYFRDNEKLFF. The V call is TRBV3-1 (or the pseudogene TRBV3-2), the J call TRBJ1-4; unclear D gene. Germline V gene sequence: CDR1 LGHDT, CDR2 YNNKEL (reference sequence). Trimming removed 4 bases at V and 4 bases at J, with 13 bases between. The CDR3 is made up of 15 amino acids.

This chain joins TRBV19 and TRBJ1-5; weak D call: TRBD1 (6 bases). The CDR3 covers 14 residues. Germline CDR1 reads LNHDA; CDR2 reads SQIVND (reference sequence). Trimming took 10 bases from V and 1 from J, leaving 14 bases between them. The CDR3 DNA is TGTGCCAATAGGGGGGGGGCGAGCAATCAGCCCCAGCATTTT. Its protein product is CANRGGASNQPQHF.

The chain has TRBV14 and TRBJ2-3; 9 bases align to TRBD2. This CDR3 is 15 amino acids long. V was clipped by 4 bases and J by 4 bases; unmatched bases: 6. Germline V CDR1 and CDR2: SGHDN, FVKESK. The CDR3 coding sequence is TGTGCCAGCAGCCTAGCTAGCGGGACCTCAGATACGCAGTATTTT. It is translated as CASSLASGTSDTQYF. Combining the CDR3 with reference TRBV14 and TRBJ2-3 gives the whole variable domain EAGVTQFPSHSVIEKGQTVTLRCDPISGHDNLYWYRRVMGKEIKFLLHFVKESKQDESGMPNNRFLAERTGGTYSTLKVQPAELEDSGVYFCASSLASGTSDTQYFGPGTRLTVL.

The rearrangement uses TRBV29-1 and TRBJ1-1; possible D gene TRBD1, 5 bases. V lost 0 bases, J lost 4 bases, and 9 bases lay in between. CDR1 and CDR2 (germline): SQVTM, ANQGSEA. The CDR3 loop spans 13 amino acids. The CDR3 DNA sequence: TGCAGCGTTGAAGAGCAGGGAGGCACTGAAGCTTTCTTT. This gives the protein CSVEEQGGTEAFF.

This chain joins TRBV28 and TRBJ1-1; D possibly corresponds to TRBD1 (5 bases). V lost 11 bases and J 2 bases, leaving 18 bases between the germline ends. This CDR3 is built from 14 residues. From germline, CDR1 is MDHEN and CDR2 SYDVKM. The CDR3 DNA sequence: TGTGCCGGGGCTCCGTTAGCGGTTAACACTGAAGCTTTCTTT. It is translated as CAGAPLAVNTEAFF.

The chain combines TRBV28 with TRBJ2-1; maybe TRBD1 (5 bases). Germline CDR1 is MDHEN and CDR2 is SYDVKM. V was shortened by 3 bases and J by 0 bases, with 12 bases between the two germline ends. This CDR3 has 16 residues. The CDR3 region has the DNA TGTGCCAGCAGTTTGTTTGGGGCGGCCTCCTACAATGAGCAGTTCTTC. It encodes CASSLFGAASYNEQFF.

The rearrangement links TRBV29-1 to TRBJ2-1, with 10 bases aligning to TRBD2. The CDR3 is made up of 15 amino acids. Germline CDR1 is SQVTM and CDR2 is ANQGSEA. After removal of 4 bases from V and 2 bases from J, the junction contained 5 bases not matched to a gene. The CDR3 DNA reads TGCAGCGTTGTACCTAGCGGGGGCACCTACAATGAGCAGTTCTTC. It is translated as CSVVPSGGTYNEQFF.

The V and J genes are TRBV2 and TRBJ2-5; D possibly corresponds to TRBD2 (6 bases). The CDR3 is made up of 12 amino acids. Trimming pared 6 bases from V and 5 bases from J, leaving 10 bases between. Germline CDR1 is SNHLY and CDR2 is FYNNEI. CDR3 sequence: CASRWRVETQYF. In DNA form, the CDR3 reads TGTGCCAGCAGGTGGAGGGTGGAGACCCAGTACTTC.

The V and J genes are TRBV9 and TRBJ2-7; 9 nucleotides line up with TRBD1. Germline CDR1 SGDLS, CDR2 YYNGEE. The V gene end was trimmed by 0 bases and the J gene end by 3 bases; junction bases not matched to a gene: 7. There are 16 residues in the CDR3. CDR3 in amino acids: CASSVGGDREYYEQYF. CDR3 nucleotides: TGTGCCAGCAGCGTAGGGGGGGACAGGGAGTACTACGAGCAGTACTTC.

The V call is TRBV15, the J call TRBJ2-7; D may be TRBD2 (7 bases). Trimming removed 0 bases from V and 5 bases from J, with 14 bases in between. The CDR3 is made up of 15 amino acids. Germline loops: CDR1 LNHNV, CDR2 YYDKDF (reference sequence). The CDR3 bases are TGTGCCACCAGCAGAGATGAGGGGGGGTTAGACGAGCAGTACTTC. Translating it yields CATSRDEGGLDEQYF.